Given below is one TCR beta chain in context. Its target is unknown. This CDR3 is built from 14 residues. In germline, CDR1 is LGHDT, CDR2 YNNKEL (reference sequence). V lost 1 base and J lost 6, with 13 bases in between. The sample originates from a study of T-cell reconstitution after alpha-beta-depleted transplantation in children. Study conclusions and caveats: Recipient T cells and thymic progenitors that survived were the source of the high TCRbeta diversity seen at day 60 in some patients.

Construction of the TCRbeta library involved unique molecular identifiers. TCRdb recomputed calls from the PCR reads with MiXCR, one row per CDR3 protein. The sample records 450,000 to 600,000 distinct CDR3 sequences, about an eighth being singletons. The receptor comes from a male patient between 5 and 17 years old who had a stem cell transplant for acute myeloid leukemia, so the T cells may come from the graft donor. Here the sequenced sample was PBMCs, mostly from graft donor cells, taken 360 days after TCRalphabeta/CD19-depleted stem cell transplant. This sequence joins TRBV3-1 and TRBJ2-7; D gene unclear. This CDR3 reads CASSQVPGWSEQYF. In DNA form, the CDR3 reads TGTGCCAGCAGCCAAGTTCCCGGGTGGAGCGAGCAGTACTTC.